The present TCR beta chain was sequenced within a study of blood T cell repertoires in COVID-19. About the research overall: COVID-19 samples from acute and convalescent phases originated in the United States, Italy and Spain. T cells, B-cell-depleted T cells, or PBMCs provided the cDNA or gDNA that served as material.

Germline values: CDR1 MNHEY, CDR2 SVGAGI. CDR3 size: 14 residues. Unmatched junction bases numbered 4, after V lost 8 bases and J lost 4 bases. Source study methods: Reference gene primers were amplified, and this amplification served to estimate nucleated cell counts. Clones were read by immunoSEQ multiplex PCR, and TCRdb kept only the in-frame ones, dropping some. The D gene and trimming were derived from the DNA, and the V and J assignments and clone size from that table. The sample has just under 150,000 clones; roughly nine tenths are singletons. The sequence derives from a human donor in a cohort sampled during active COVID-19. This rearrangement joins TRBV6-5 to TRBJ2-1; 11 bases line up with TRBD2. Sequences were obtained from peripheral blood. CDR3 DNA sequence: TGTGCCAGCCGACTAGCGGGGAGTTACAATGAGCAGTTCTTC. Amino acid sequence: CASRLAGSYNEQFF.